This T cell receptor beta chain was found in a study of T cell changes during pregnancy in multiple sclerosis. The repertoire was sequenced with immunoSEQ multiplex PCR; TCRdb's copy has only in-frame clones and lacks some. The sample holds roughly 48,000 clones, roughly 92% seen once. Trimming removed 0 bases from V and 1 base from J, with 6 bases in between. This CDR3 spans 14 amino acids. Germline lookup yields CDR1 SEHNR and CDR2 FQNEAQ (reference sequence). This chain uses TRBV7-9 with TRBJ1-2; D call uncertain. The TCR sequence derives from a female donor with multiple sclerosis, enrolled in a pregnancy study. The sample was CD4+ T cells from peripheral blood mononuclear cells, taken in the third trimester of pregnancy. For the CDR3, the DNA is TGTGCCAGCAGCTTAGCCCGGGATAACTATGGCTACACCTTC. Protein product: CASSLARDNYGYTF.